The T cell receptor (beta chain) under discussion was sequenced for a study of graft-versus-host responses after intestinal transplantation. The repertoire was sequenced with immunoSEQ multiplex PCR; TCRdb's copy has only in-frame clones and lacks some. The profile shows 13,000 to 15,000 clones, approximately 40% of them singletons. Study conclusions and caveats: Ileal or blood samples showed some GvH clones first, and such clones were also found in recipient marrow.

J gave up 1 base and V 0 bases, and 5 bases lay outside the gene matches. The CDR3 consists of 16 residues. CDR1 and CDR2 from the germline V gene are GTSNPN and SVGIG (reference sequence). V usage is TRBV30 and J usage is TRBJ2-3, with 9 positions matching TRBD1. The specimen was alloreactive CD4+ T cells from a mixed lymphocyte reaction culture, collected before intestinal transplant. Subset denoted: CFSE-low proliferating T cells sorted from roughly six-day pre-transplant mixed lymphocyte reaction (GvH or HvG direction). The receptor was derived from a human patient who received an intestinal transplant. The CDR3 reads CAWSVLRTGGTDTQYF. DNA for the CDR3: TGTGCCTGGAGTGTACTAAGGACAGGGGGCACAGATACGCAGTATTTT.